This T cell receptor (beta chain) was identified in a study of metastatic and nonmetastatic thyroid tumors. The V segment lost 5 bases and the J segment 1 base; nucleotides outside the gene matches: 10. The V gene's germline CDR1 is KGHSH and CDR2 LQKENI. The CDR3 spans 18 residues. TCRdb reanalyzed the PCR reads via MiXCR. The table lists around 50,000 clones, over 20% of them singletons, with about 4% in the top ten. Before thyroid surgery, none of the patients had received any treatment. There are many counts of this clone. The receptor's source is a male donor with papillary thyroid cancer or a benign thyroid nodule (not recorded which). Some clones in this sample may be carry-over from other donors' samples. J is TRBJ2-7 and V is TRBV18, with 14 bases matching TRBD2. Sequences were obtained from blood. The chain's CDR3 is CASSGGTSGGASSYEQYF. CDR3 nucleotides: TGTGCCAGCTCAGGAGGGACTAGCGGGGGAGCATCATCCTACGAGCAGTACTTC. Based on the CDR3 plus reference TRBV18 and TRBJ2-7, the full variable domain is NAGVMQNPRHLVRRRGQEARLRCSPMKGHSHVYWYRQLPEEGLKFMVYLQKENIIDESGMPKERFSAEFPKEGPSILRIQQVVRGDSAAYFCASSGGTSGGASSYEQYFGPGTRLTVT.